The T cell receptor beta chain described here comes from a study of Graves' ophthalmopathy and Graves' hyperthyroidism. V lost 5 bases to trimming and J lost 4 bases, with 17 bases between them. Germline-derived CDR1 and CDR2 are MNHNS and SASEGT. The CDR3 covers 15 residues. Overall study findings and caveats: Most thyroid-expanded clonotypes exceeding 0.001 frequency were also found in blood.

About this clonotype itself: The antigen remains undetermined.

For repertoire sequencing, the TCR beta CDR3 regions were amplified from RNA transcripts. HTBI-primed RT-PCR formed the first round, and a multiplex PCR formed the second. TCRdb fed the multiplex PCR reads into MiXCR, producing one record per CDR3 protein. The sample carries a few hundred thousand distinct CDR3 sequences, just over 15% recorded once. The rearrangement joins TRBV6-1 to TRBJ1-2; D is possibly TRBD1 (6 bases). Sequenced: peripheral blood. The clonotype was recovered from a woman aged 18-29 years with stable Graves' hyperthyroidism. DNA for the CDR3: TGTGCCAGCAGTACCACGTCGGGGGCTAGCTATGGCTACACCTTC. It yields the protein CASSTTSGASYGYTF.